Listed below are T cell receptor beta chains from one sample, sequenced in a study of naive and memory T cell subsets. Each CDR3 protein gets one entry after TCRdb re-called the UMI-ligation and nested PCR reads with MiXCR. This sample has 130,000 to 150,000 distinct CDR3 sequences, with roughly 23% found just once. The specimen was naive CD4+ T cells from blood. The receptors were gathered from a human donor in good health. The CDR3 runs from the conserved cysteine through the conserved F or W. D genes are given only for firm matches. Clone size is not always given. Where it is, it says once, few, many or a class for expanded clones.

V gene: TRBV19; clone size: few; J gene: TRBJ1-4; D gene: TRBD1; CDR3 protein: CATGTGMFLDNEKLFF; CDR3 DNA: TGTGCCACCGGGACAGGGATGTTCCTGGATAATGAAAAACTGTTTTTT
V gene: TRBV3-1; clone size: many; J gene: TRBJ2-5; D gene: NA; CDR3 protein: CASSQDRRGQETQYF; CDR3 DNA: TGTGCCAGCAGCCAAGATCGGCGAGGCCAAGAGACCCAGTACTTC
V gene: TRBV28; clone size: NA; J gene: TRBJ2-7; D gene: NA; CDR3 protein: CASSPPQGKQYF; CDR3 DNA: TGTGCCAGCAGTCCCCCACAGGGAAAGCAGTACTTC
V gene: TRBV12-3/TRBV12-4; clone size: NA; J gene: TRBJ1-3; D gene: NA; CDR3 protein: CASNRPGESGNTIYF; CDR3 DNA: TGTGCCAGCAATCGCCCGGGCGAGTCTGGAAACACCATATATTTT
V gene: TRBV12-3/TRBV12-4; clone size: NA; J gene: TRBJ2-3; D gene: TRBD1; CDR3 protein: CASSLRQGSHTQYF; CDR3 DNA: TGTGCCAGCAGTCTCCGACAGGGTAGTCATACGCAGTATTTT
V gene: TRBV2; clone size: NA; J gene: TRBJ1-5; D gene: NA; CDR3 protein: CASSAGTGPGQPQHF; CDR3 DNA: TGTGCCAGCAGTGCCGGGACCGGCCCCGGTCAGCCCCAGCATTTT
V gene: TRBV6-2/TRBV6-3; clone size: NA; J gene: TRBJ1-2; D gene: NA; CDR3 protein: CASRIGVTVASRNGYTF; CDR3 DNA: TGTGCCAGTCGGATAGGGGTGACTGTTGCTTCCCGAAATGGCTACACCTTC
V gene: TRBV7-2; clone size: few; J gene: TRBJ2-4; D gene: NA; CDR3 protein: CASSPVRTVKNIQYF; CDR3 DNA: TGTGCCAGCAGCCCCGTGCGGACAGTTAAAAACATTCAGTACTTC
V gene: TRBV7-9; clone size: NA; J gene: TRBJ1-4; D gene: NA; CDR3 protein: CASSGAGTLNEKLFF; CDR3 DNA: TGTGCCAGCAGCGGCGCCGGGACCCTTAATGAAAAACTGTTTTTT
V gene: TRBV29-1; clone size: NA; J gene: TRBJ2-1; D gene: TRBD2; CDR3 protein: CSVEVPSGSRNEQFF; CDR3 DNA: TGCAGCGTTGAAGTCCCTAGCGGGAGTCGGAATGAGCAGTTCTTC
V gene: TRBV27; clone size: NA; J gene: TRBJ1-1; D gene: NA; CDR3 protein: CASSFLQGAGGTEAFF; CDR3 DNA: TGTGCCAGCAGTTTTTTGCAGGGAGCCGGCGGCACTGAAGCTTTCTTT
V gene: TRBV27; clone size: few; J gene: TRBJ2-1; D gene: NA; CDR3 protein: CASSQPLAPEQFF; CDR3 DNA: TGTGCCAGCAGCCAACCCCTAGCCCCCGAGCAGTTCTTC
V gene: TRBV6-2/TRBV6-3; clone size: few; J gene: TRBJ2-1; D gene: NA; CDR3 protein: CASSFSTGTEFF; CDR3 DNA: TGTGCCAGCAGTTTTTCCACGGGTACGGAGTTCTTC
V gene: TRBV20-1; clone size: few; J gene: TRBJ1-5; D gene: TRBD1; CDR3 protein: CSARAHRGGRQPQHF; CDR3 DNA: TGCAGTGCTAGAGCCCACAGGGGCGGACGTCAGCCCCAGCATTTT
V gene: TRBV7-2; clone size: NA; J gene: TRBJ2-7; D gene: TRBD1; CDR3 protein: CASSFIGTGPSYEQYF; CDR3 DNA: TGTGCCAGCAGCTTCATCGGGACAGGGCCGTCCTACGAGCAGTACTTC
V gene: TRBV7-9; clone size: NA; J gene: TRBJ1-2; D gene: NA; CDR3 protein: CASSPAGVNYGYTF; CDR3 DNA: TGTGCCAGCAGCCCCGCCGGGGTAAACTATGGCTACACCTTC
V gene: TRBV20-1; clone size: few; J gene: TRBJ2-3; D gene: NA; CDR3 protein: CSAVAAALSTDTQYF; CDR3 DNA: TGCAGTGCTGTCGCCGCGGCGCTAAGCACAGATACGCAGTATTTT
V gene: TRBV6-6; clone size: NA; J gene: TRBJ2-1; D gene: TRBD2; CDR3 protein: CASSYSASGSSPNEQFF; CDR3 DNA: TGTGCCAGCAGTTACTCAGCCAGCGGGAGTTCCCCCAATGAGCAGTTCTTC
V gene: TRBV5-1; clone size: NA; J gene: TRBJ2-1; D gene: TRBD2; CDR3 protein: CASSSIAGGPNNEQFF; CDR3 DNA: TGCGCCAGCAGCTCGATAGCGGGAGGGCCTAACAATGAGCAGTTCTTC
V gene: TRBV6-1; clone size: NA; J gene: TRBJ1-1; D gene: NA; CDR3 protein: CASSEAPNTEAFF; CDR3 DNA: TGTGCCAGCAGTGAAGCCCCGAACACTGAAGCTTTCTTT
V gene: TRBV20-1; clone size: many; J gene: TRBJ1-1; D gene: NA; CDR3 protein: CSARAVTVDTEAFF; CDR3 DNA: TGCAGTGCTAGAGCCGTCACAGTAGACACTGAAGCTTTCTTT
V gene: TRBV28; clone size: few; J gene: TRBJ1-2; D gene: NA; CDR3 protein: CASSLSEFLYGYTF; CDR3 DNA: TGTGCCAGCAGTTTATCGGAGTTTCTCTATGGCTACACCTTC
V gene: TRBV12-3/TRBV12-4; clone size: few; J gene: TRBJ2-5; D gene: NA; CDR3 protein: CASSLLGGETQYF; CDR3 DNA: TGTGCCAGCAGCCTTCTAGGGGGAGAGACCCAGTACTTC
V gene: TRBV28; clone size: NA; J gene: TRBJ2-5; D gene: NA; CDR3 protein: CASSLQRGGETQYF; CDR3 DNA: TGTGCCAGCAGTTTACAAAGAGGGGGAGAGACCCAGTACTTC